This T cell receptor (beta chain) was obtained from a study of radiotherapy plus CTLA-4 blockade in lung cancer. Study details: Objective response was observed in roughly a sixth of patients, and disease control in approximately 30%.

Findings and limits, study-wide: There was expansion of tumor-derived TCR clones in blood after radiotherapy plus ipilimumab.

Germline V gene data show CDR1 as MGHRA and CDR2 as YSYEKL. The ends lost 2 bases at V and 4 bases at J; junction bases unmatched: 4. The CDR3 covers 14 residues. About this clone itself: What it binds is not known.

Sequencing used immunoSEQ multiplex PCR; TCRdb keeps in-frame clones, though not all of them. This sample has 35,000 to 55,000 clones, with 60% to 80% found just once. V gene TRBV4-1 combines with J gene TRBJ1-1, with 7 bases aligning to TRBD1. This TCR was recovered from a human donor with non-small cell lung cancer whose response to radiotherapy plus ipilimumab could not be evaluated. The sequenced sample was peripheral blood, obtained from a patient treated with radiotherapy plus ipilimumab. The CDR3 here is CASSQTGEGTEAFF. In nucleotides, the CDR3 is TGCGCCAGCAGCCAAACAGGGGAAGGCACTGAAGCTTTCTTT.